This T cell receptor beta chain was found in a study of cytomegalovirus exposure and HLA in healthy donors. Findings of the study overall: Reportedly, fewer N-insertions than the roughly 700-donor mean appeared in an Asian-associated ancestry cluster in a later analysis. By a later analysis, the bulk of CMV-associated TCR beta chains appeared HLA-restricted.

Use of 60 Vbeta and 13 Jbeta primers characterized the PCR. Sequenced by immunoSEQ multiplex PCR; TCRdb stores in-frame clones only, minus some. The sample has roughly 150,000 clones, around three quarters seen once. Trimming took 6 bases from V and 5 from J; bases not matched to a gene: 7. This CDR3 is 15 amino acids long. Germline assignment: CDR1 MNHEY and CDR2 SVGAGI. In the case of this clone: Its antigen is undetermined.

The clonotype was recovered from a man aged 35 to 55 in good health and CMV-seronegative. Sequences were obtained from PBMCs. The rearrangement joins TRBV6-5 to TRBJ2-3; 11 bases line up with TRBD1. CDR3 DNA sequence: TGTGCCAGCAGCAGGGACAGGGGGTCGAGAGATACGCAGTATTTT. Its protein is CASSRDRGSRDTQYF.